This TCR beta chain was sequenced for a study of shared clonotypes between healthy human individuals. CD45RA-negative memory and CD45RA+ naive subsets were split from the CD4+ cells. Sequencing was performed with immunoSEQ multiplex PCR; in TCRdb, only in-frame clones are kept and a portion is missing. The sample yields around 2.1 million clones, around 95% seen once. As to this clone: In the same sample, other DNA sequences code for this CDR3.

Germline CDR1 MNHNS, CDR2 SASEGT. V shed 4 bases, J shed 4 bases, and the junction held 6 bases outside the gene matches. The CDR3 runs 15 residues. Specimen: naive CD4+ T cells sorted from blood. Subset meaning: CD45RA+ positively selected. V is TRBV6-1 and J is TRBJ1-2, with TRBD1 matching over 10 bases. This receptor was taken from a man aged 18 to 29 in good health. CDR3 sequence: CASSGGQGRGYGYTF. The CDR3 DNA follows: TGTGCCAGCAGTGGGGGACAGGGGCGGGGCTATGGCTACACCTTC.